This T cell receptor beta chain was sequenced in a study of shared clonotypes between healthy human individuals (dated by TCRdb to 2019 to 2021). In the study overall: Two women and a few men aged 18 to 49 years were included in the cohort. For each donor, CD4 naive and CD4 memory were each run on three plates, CD8 naive on two plates, and CD8 memory on one plate. To estimate repertoire size and how much clonotype sharing occurs between individuals, the study deeply sequenced the blood TCR repertoires of five healthy adults. To increase sequencing depth and limit assay-specific biases, TCR repertoire library preparation and sequencing were carried out by different laboratories using diverse techniques. Per donor, leukapheresis produced somewhere between about 0.94 and 9.5 billion PBMCs. What the study reported, not specific to this receptor: Larger estimated clonotype richness was generally found for naive subsets than for memory subsets. Sampling was restricted to blood, and TCR repertoires in tissue are likely to differ from TCR repertoires in blood. Higher generation probabilities were observed for clonotypes shared by all four sorted-subset donors than for non-shared clonotypes. Based on pairwise subsampling, the degree of clonotype sharing among donors was expected to be affected by sequencing depth. Because the study included a small number of donors, the genetic and exposure-history diversity represented was limited. Sharing across a few donors was observed for about 4.8% of naive CD4, less than 4% of naive CD8, roughly 2.4% of memory CD4, and about 0.4% of memory CD8 clonotypes. Rarefaction of sorted-subset datasets indicated incomplete sequencing despite the large sequencing depth.

To note about this clone: Its antigen is not yet known. No base-level quality is on record; no much larger clone is a single base apart.

CD8 naive samples consisted of CD45RO-negative cells that were positively selected for CCR7, yielding a CD45RA+CCR7+ population without TemRA cells. Donors were healthy HIV-negative adults with no recently reported acute infections or vaccinations. All donors were Caucasian adults living in Nashville, Tennessee, USA. Blood was obtained by leukapheresis, after which PBMCs were separated by Ficoll-Histopaque density gradient centrifugation and cryopreserved in liquid nitrogen vapor phase. Purity and quantity of every magnetically sorted T cell population were checked by analytical flow cytometry. Each sorted fraction had its genomic DNA isolated and then quantified by UV absorbance on a Nanodrop 2000c. Using the deep immunoSEQ assay, TCR CDR3 regions were amplified from genomic DNA by multiplex PCR. Genomic DNA extracted from each cell subset was distributed evenly over all wells of several immunoSEQ 96-well plates, and each plate served as one replicate. For sorted subsets, about 220 ng of genomic DNA, equivalent to some 33,000 T cell genomes, went into each replicate PCR. Purified libraries were measured with a Qubit 3.0 fluorometer, size-checked on a Bioanalyzer 2100, and measured again with the KAPA Library Quantification kit. Every immunoSEQ 96-well plate was sequenced on a dedicated single-read 150-cycle Illumina NextSeq 550 flow cell. Concerning the study's data processing: Because only junctional sequences without quality scores were contained in the immunoSEQ output, filtering matching that applied to full-length reads could not be performed. To assign V/J genes and CDR3, sequences were annotated against IMGT germline references using PyIR, a Python wrapper for IgBLAST v1.9. Reads with weak V/J assignments (E-value above 1e-6), missing CDR3, stop codons, out-of-frame junctions, or ambiguous translated residues were removed. A V3J clonotype was defined by an identical inferred V gene, J gene, and CDR3 amino acid sequence. To compute the percentage overlap between repertoires, the number of shared unique clonotypes was divided by the size of the smaller repertoire. RTK rarefaction, the Chao1 estimator, and Recon v2.1 estimates of unobserved clonotypes were used to assess repertoire richness. Generation probabilities for all TCRbeta clonotypes obtained by the gDNA method from a few donors were computed using OLGA. Held by TCRdb, this immuneACCESS table contains in-frame sequences only and omits some clones. Under half of the omission traces to an unresolved V gene where checked; the cause of the rest is unknown. V, J and clone size were drawn from that table, and D and trimming were deduced from the DNA. This sample is represented by some 2 million clones; approximately 95% of them were singletons. About 1.1% of the sample is held by the ten biggest clonotypes.

Including the terminal cysteine and phenylalanine, the CDR3 comprises 14 residues. CDR3 DNA only is kept here, 42 bases in frame from base 1. Reading the germline V gene (reference sequence) gives CDR1 SEHNR and CDR2 FQNEAQ. V is pared back by 6 bases and J by 3 bases, with 15 bases lying between the germline termini. This chain joins TRBV7-9 to TRBJ2-7; a weak D assignment points to TRBD1 (6 bases agree). The TCR sequence derives from a young man in good health. Material for sequencing was naive CD8+ T cells sorted from blood. Per the publication, the cell subset or site label means: CD45RA+CCR7+. CDR3 loop: CASRSQGGNYEQYF. The nucleotides are TGTGCCAGCAGGTCACAGGGTGGGAACTACGAGCAGTACTTC.